This entry is about one TCR beta chain. Its antigen is not identified. This CDR3 is 14 amino acids long. The coding DNA is unavailable. CDR1 and CDR2 from the germline V gene are SGHTA and FQGTGA. The data were obtained in a study of synovial regulatory T cells in juvenile arthritis. Study in general: Treatments: three naive, several methotrexate, one methotrexate plus infliximab, one unknown.

Assay used: immunoSEQ multiplex PCR; TCRdb lists only in-frame clones, some missing. This table holds over 7,500 clones. Study-wide results and caveats: Synovial Teff and blood CPL repertoires partially overlapped with iaTreg TCR repertoires, which were largely patient-private. iaTreg cells shared more CDR3 sequences with synovial Tregs than other blood Tregs did. Inflammation-associated Treg cells in blood had less TCR diversity than the remaining blood Treg cells.

This chain links TRBV7-3 with TRBJ1-2; TCRdb's assignment of TRBD1 cannot be checked, as there is no DNA. The specimen was Treg cells from blood. Stated subset: HLA-DR+ inflammation-associated blood Treg cells. This TCR was recovered from a donor between 2 and 29 years old with juvenile idiopathic arthritis. The CDR3 reads CASSRDRGGYGYTF.